This TCR beta chain stems from a study of T cell responses to AZD1222 COVID-19 vaccine. Study-level findings and limits: At baseline, seropositivity was found in only a handful of AZD1222 recipients. Unmutated variant regions are reportedly targeted by nearly half of spike-specific TCRs.

TCRdb's copy holds only in-frame clones and misses some; the assay was immunoSEQ multiplex PCR. Altogether over 150,000 clones are present, about nine tenths being singletons, with the ten largest covering approximately 2.8%. A few counts support this clone. Its antigen is currently unknown. The trim removed 5 bases at V and 1 base at J, leaving 8 bases unmatched. Germline lookup yields CDR1 MNHEY and CDR2 SMNVEV (reference sequence). The CDR3 loop spans 16 amino acids. Source: peripheral blood, taken on day 0 of AZD1222 vaccination. The chain couples TRBV27 to TRBJ1-5, with 7 bases identical to TRBD1. This TCR derives from an adult in good health. In DNA form, the CDR3 reads TGTGCCAGCAGTCCCCTGGCAGGGGGAAGCAATCAGCCCCAGCATTTT. As protein: CASSPLAGGSNQPQHF.